A selection of T cell receptor beta chains follows, all from one sample in a study of T-cell reconstitution after alpha-beta-depleted transplantation in children. Each CDR3 protein is one row after TCRdb ran MiXCR on the PCR reads. The table lists around 700,000 distinct CDR3 sequences, about an eighth of them singletons. Sequenced material: PBMCs, taken before TCRalphabeta/CD19-depleted stem cell transplant. These receptors were obtained from a girl aged 2-10 years with congenital amegakaryocytic thrombocytopenia, due to receive a stem cell transplant. The CDR3 runs from the conserved cysteine through the conserved F or W. The D gene is left open where the match is weak. The listing skips clone size in some rows; elsewhere it reads once, few, many or a size class.

D gene,V gene,clone size,J gene,CDR3 DNA,CDR3 protein
TRBD2,TRBV13,-,TRBJ2-1,TGTGCCAGCAGCTTCCCGCTAGCGGGGGGATACAATGAGCAGTTCTTC,CASSFPLAGGYNEQFF
TRBD1,TRBV7-2,few,TRBJ1-5,TGTGCCAGCAGCCTCGTGCCACAGGGGAATCAGCCCCAGCATTTT,CASSLVPQGNQPQHF
-,TRBV5-1,many,TRBJ2-1,TGCGCCAGCAGCGAGAGCGGAGGTTACAATGAGCAGTTCTTC,CASSESGGYNEQFF
-,TRBV7-3,-,TRBJ2-1,TGTGCCAGCAGCTTATTGGGGTCCCGCAATGAGCAGTTCTTC,CASSLLGSRNEQFF
TRBD2,TRBV25-1,many,TRBJ2-1,TGTGCCAGCAGTGACACTAGCGGGAAAAATGAGCAGTTCTTC,CASSDTSGKNEQFF
TRBD2,TRBV5-1,-,TRBJ2-7,TGCGCCAGCAGGGGACTAGCGGGAGTAGACGAGCAGTACTTC,CASRGLAGVDEQYF
-,TRBV5-6,few,TRBJ2-2,TGTGCCAGCAGCTCTGGACCTACGAACGGGGAGCTGTTTTTT,CASSSGPTNGELFF
-,TRBV29-1,many,TRBJ2-2,TGCAGCGTTGTTTACGAGACCGGGGAGCTGTTTTTT,CSVVYETGELFF
-,TRBV12-3/TRBV12-4,many,TRBJ1-1,TGTGCCAGCAGTTTGTCCGGGTATGAAGCTTTCTTT,CASSLSGYEAFF
-,TRBV10-3,-,TRBJ2-3,TGTGCCATCAGGATAAAGGGCACAGATACGCAGTATTTT,CAIRIKGTDTQYF
-,TRBV10-3,-,TRBJ2-7,TGTGCCATCAGTGATTCACGCTTCTACGAGCAGTACTTC,CAISDSRFYEQYF
-,TRBV25-1,many,TRBJ1-4,TGTGCCAGCAGTGAACCGGGACAACGCCTTGAAAAACTGTTTTTT,CASSEPGQRLEKLFF
TRBD2,TRBV13,many,TRBJ2-7,TGTGCCAGCAGCTTAACTCTAAGCGGGAGTCCCCCCTACGAGCAGTACTTC,CASSLTLSGSPPYEQYF
-,TRBV24-1,many,TRBJ2-1,TGTGCCACCAGTGATTCGGGGAGGTACAATGAGCAGTTCTTC,CATSDSGRYNEQFF
TRBD2,TRBV11-2,few,TRBJ2-1,TGTGCCAGCAGCTTAGTGAGTCCTAGCGGGAGAGATGAGCAGTTCTTC,CASSLVSPSGRDEQFF
-,TRBV24-1,few,TRBJ2-3,TGTGCCACCAGTGATGGTGGGGGGATTAAGGATACGCAGTATTTT,CATSDGGGIKDTQYF
-,TRBV12-3/TRBV12-4,-,TRBJ2-5,TGTGCCAGCAGTTTAGCGGCCGTTACAACCGAGACCCAGTACTTC,CASSLAAVTTETQYF
-,TRBV5-1,many,TRBJ2-5,TGCGCCAGCAGCTTGGCCTACCGGGACACAAACCAAGAGACCCAGTACTTC,CASSLAYRDTNQETQYF
TRBD1,TRBV3-1,few,TRBJ2-1,TGTGCCAGCAGCCAAGCAGGGGGTTTCAATGAGCAGTTCTTC,CASSQAGGFNEQFF
-,TRBV12-3/TRBV12-4,-,TRBJ1-5,TGTGCCAGCAGTTTAGCAAGGGGCGGTCAGCCCCAGCATTTT,CASSLARGGQPQHF
-,TRBV5-1,-,TRBJ2-3,TGCGCCAGCAGCCTCGGACAGAAAGGCACAGATACGCAGTATTTT,CASSLGQKGTDTQYF
-,TRBV28,-,TRBJ2-5,TGTGCCAGCAGTTTTTTTCAGGCGGGGCCACAAGAGACCCAGTACTTC,CASSFFQAGPQETQYF
-,TRBV19,many,TRBJ2-1,TGTGCCAGAGTAACTATGGTTAACAATGAGCAGTTCTTC,CARVTMVNNEQFF
-,TRBV5-1,-,TRBJ2-7,TGCGCCAGCAGCTGGGTGGGGTTCTACGAGCAGTACTTC,CASSWVGFYEQYF
TRBD1,TRBV2,few,TRBJ1-4,TGTGCCAGCAGGGGGAGGGGGCCGGTGGAAAAACTGTTTTTT,CASRGRGPVEKLFF
-,TRBV9,many,TRBJ1-1,TGTGCCAGCAGCGTCCTTGGACAGCCGAACACTGAAGCTTTCTTT,CASSVLGQPNTEAFF
TRBD1,TRBV4-1,many,TRBJ2-4,TGCGCCAGCAGCCAAACCGGGACAGTTGTCGGTGACATTCAGTACTTC,CASSQTGTVVGDIQYF
-,TRBV7-9,-,TRBJ1-2,TGTGCCAGCAGCGCGTTAGGACAGAAATACACCTTC,CASSALGQKYTF
TRBD2,TRBV12-3/TRBV12-4,many,TRBJ2-5,TGTGCCAGCAGTTCGAGACTAGCCAAAACCCAGTACTTC,CASSSRLAKTQYF
-,TRBV19,-,TRBJ1-2,TGTGCCAGTACTATAACAGGCGTCGGGAATGGCTACACCTTC,CASTITGVGNGYTF
-,TRBV27,many,TRBJ2-6,TGTGCCAGCAGTTTATCGGCAGGGACTGGGGCCAACGTCCTGACTTTC,CASSLSAGTGANVLTF
-,TRBV10-3,many,TRBJ2-4,TGTGCCATCAGTGGCGGAACCAAAAACATTCAGTACTTC,CAISGGTKNIQYF
-,TRBV12-3/TRBV12-4,many,TRBJ1-1,TGTGCCAGCAGTTTTACAACTATGAACACTGAAGCTTTCTTT,CASSFTTMNTEAFF
TRBD2,TRBV28,many,TRBJ2-1,TGTGCCAGCAGGTGGAGGTTAGCGGGAACCCTAGGAAGTCACAATGAGCAGTTCTTC,CASRWRLAGTLGSHNEQFF
-,TRBV5-8,many,TRBJ2-6,TGTGCCAGCGGTTCCCCTCATTCCCCCTCTGGGGCCAACGTCCTGACTTTC,CASGSPHSPSGANVLTF
TRBD2,TRBV20-1,-,TRBJ2-1,TGCAGTGCTAAAACGTTAGCGGGGGAATTTTACAATGAGCAGTTCTTC,CSAKTLAGEFYNEQFF
TRBD2,TRBV5-1,many,TRBJ2-1,TGCGCCAGCAGTGGTAGCGGGAGTGGAAATGAGCAGTTCTTC,CASSGSGSGNEQFF
TRBD2,TRBV7-6,few,TRBJ2-7,TGTGCCAGCAGCTTAGTTCCGCGGGAGACTCACGAGCAGTACTTC,CASSLVPRETHEQYF
-,TRBV10-3,many,TRBJ2-2,TGTGCCATCAGTGAGTCTAGCGGGAACACCGGGGAGCTGTTTTTT,CAISESSGNTGELFF
-,TRBV14,-,TRBJ2-1,TGTGCCAGCAGCCAAGTTCGGGAAAATGAGCAGTTCTTC,CASSQVRENEQFF
TRBD1,TRBV5-1,-,TRBJ1-2,TGCGCCAGCAGCTTAGGGCAGGGCGGGACAGGGAACTATGGCTACACCTTC,CASSLGQGGTGNYGYTF
-,TRBV20-1,-,TRBJ1-1,TGCAGTGCTACACAGGGAGAAGCTTTCTTT,CSATQGEAFF
-,TRBV7-8,many,TRBJ2-1,TGTGCCAGCAGCTTAGCGGGTGGTCGGGTGAGCTCCTACAATGAGCAGTTCTTC,CASSLAGGRVSSYNEQFF
-,TRBV4-1,many,TRBJ2-1,TGCGCCAGCAGCCAACGGAAGCCTTTGACGGACAATGAGCAGTTCTTC,CASSQRKPLTDNEQFF